The sequence of this TCR beta chain was determined in a study of shared clonotypes between healthy human individuals. There were only Caucasian adults among the donors, and all lived in Nashville, Tennessee. TCRdb's copy holds only in-frame clones and misses some; the assay was immunoSEQ multiplex PCR. In the table there are hundreds of thousands of clones, around 87% of which are singletons. The sequenced material came from memory CD8+ T cells sorted from blood. Subset: CD45RO+ cells pooled with CCR7-negative TemRA cells. This receptor was obtained from a man between 18 and 29 years old in good health.

The CDR3 region has the DNA TGTGCCAGCGAATCGGGAGTTAACACTGAAGCTTTCTTT. Residues: CASESGVNTEAFF. The V and J genes are TRBV9 and TRBJ1-1, with D hard to call. The germline V and J ends were trimmed by 7 bases and 2 bases, with 12 bases remaining between them. CDR1 is SGDLS and CDR2 is YYNGEE in the germline V gene. The CDR3 has 13 amino acids. The variable domain in full, completed from reference TRBV9 and TRBJ1-1, reads DSGVTQTPKHLITATGQRVTLRCSPRSGDLSVYWYQQSLDQGLQFLIQYYNGEERAKGNILERFSAQQFPDLHSELNLSSLELGDSALYFCASESGVNTEAFFGQGTRLTVV.